These 26 T cell receptor beta chains were all obtained from the same sample, sequenced in a study of cytomegalovirus exposure and HLA in healthy donors. The primer mix had 60 Vbeta and 13 Jbeta primers. The method was immunoSEQ multiplex PCR; TCRdb's version includes in-frame clones alone and lacks a portion of them. The profile shows under 95,000 clones, roughly 78% of them singletons. The sample was PBMCs. Source of these receptors: a woman in her 40s in good health and CMV-seropositive.

This chain joins TRBV5-1 and TRBJ2-7; TRBD1 aligns across 10 bases. The germline V gene has CDR1 SGHRS and CDR2 YFSETQ. CDR3 size: 14 residues. V was pared by 4 bases and J by 7 bases, with 8 bases of the junction left unmatched. The CDR3 here is CASSKGQGIGEQYF. In DNA, the CDR3 is TGCGCCAGCAGCAAGGGACAGGGGATAGGAGAGCAGTACTTC.

CDR3 sequence reads: CASQRGFNEKLFF. In DNA, the CDR3 is TGCGCCAGCCAAAGGGGCTTTAATGAAAAACTGTTTTTT. The chain employs TRBV10-2 and TRBJ1-4; D perhaps matches TRBD1 (5 bases). Between the trimmed V and J ends, which lost 8 bases and 4 bases, there was a span of 11 bases. CDR3 length equals 13 residues. The V gene's germline CDR1 is WSHSY and CDR2 SAAADI.

The V gene is TRBV6-5, the J gene TRBJ2-1; 8 bases align to TRBD1. The germline CDR1 and CDR2 sequences are MNHEY and SVGAGI. This CDR3 is built from 14 residues. V trimming: 6 bases; J trimming: 8 bases; junction bases outside the gene matches: 9. This CDR3 reads CASSPPSRGHEQFF. As DNA, the CDR3 is TGTGCCAGCAGCCCCCCGAGCAGGGGGCATGAGCAGTTCTTC.

This clone appeared a few times. The sample holds other DNA sequences that translate to the same CDR3. The CDR3 protein is CASSLGLAGYEQYF. CDR3 DNA sequence: TGTGCCAGCAGCCTGGGACTAGCGGGCTACGAGCAGTACTTC. V and J are TRBV7-9 and TRBJ2-7, with 12 positions matching TRBD2. Germline V gene lookup returns CDR1 SEHNR and CDR2 FQNEAQ (reference sequence). Trimming took 5 bases from V and 3 from J; bases not matched to a gene: 2. The CDR3 loop spans 14 amino acids.

This sequence joins TRBV10-2 and TRBJ1-5; a possible D gene is TRBD1 (6 bases). Germline CDR1 and CDR2: WSHSY and SAAADI. The CDR3 is 13 amino acids. Trimming removed 10 bases from V and 3 bases from J, with 13 bases in between. The CDR3 DNA sequence: TGCGCCACCAAGGGGGAGCTCAATCAGCCCCAGCATTTT. Its protein is CATKGELNQPQHF.

The table lists this clone with a few counts. The chain combines TRBV7-9 with TRBJ1-2; D is unresolved. Germline loops: CDR1 SEHNR, CDR2 FQNEAQ (reference sequence). There are 14 residues in the CDR3. V was clipped by 3 bases and J by 11 bases, with 19 bases between them. CDR3 DNA sequence: TGTGCCAGCAGCTTCCAACCCGGGGTCAAGATATACACCTTC. Protein product: CASSFQPGVKIYTF.

This chain connects TRBV10-3 to TRBJ1-2, with D uncertain. The CDR3 sequence is 12 residues long. CDR1 is ENHRY and CDR2 is SYGVKD in the germline V gene. V shed 7 bases and J shed 6 bases, with 12 bases lying between them. The CDR3 DNA follows: TGTGCCATCATGACGGAGGGCGATGGCTACACCTTC. Its protein is CAIMTEGDGYTF.

This chain links TRBV13 with TRBJ2-3, with 8 bases aligning to TRBD1. The CDR3 totals 16 residues. The trim removed 5 bases at V and 0 bases at J, leaving 7 bases unmatched. The germline gives CDR1 PRHDT, CDR2 FYEKMQ (reference sequence). CDR3 residues: CASSATRGPSTDTQYF. CDR3 DNA: TGTGCCAGCAGCGCTACCAGGGGGCCAAGCACAGATACGCAGTATTTT.

A few counts support this clone. The chain carries TRBV27 and TRBJ1-1; 9 bases map to TRBD1. This CDR3 spans 15 amino acids. V lost 8 bases and J lost 0; bases outside the gene matches: 7. Looked up from germline, CDR1 is MNHEY and CDR2 is SMNVEV (reference sequence). The CDR3 region has the DNA TGTGCCAGCGGGGGACAGGGCCCAATGAACACTGAAGCTTTCTTT. The encoded protein is CASGGQGPMNTEAFF.

Of note for this clone: One end of the junction is discordant with germline, which a read error may explain. The rearrangement links TRBV7-7 to TRBJ2-5; TRBD2 matches at 15 bases. The CDR3 is 17 residues long. Germline loops: CDR1 SSHAT, CDR2 FNYEAQ (reference sequence). The CDR3 coding sequence is TGTGCTAGCAGCCCCGGGACTAGCGGGGGGAGGCAAGAGACCCAGTACTTC. Translating gives CASSPGTSGGRQETQYF.

The genes are TRBV10-1 and TRBJ2-1; D is unclear. The CDR3 spans 13 residues. Germline V gene lookup returns CDR1 WNHNN and CDR2 SYGVQD (reference sequence). V lost 5 bases to trimming and J lost 12 bases, with 17 bases between them. CDR3 nucleotide sequence: TGCGCCAGCAGTCCCCGACTCCCGTCGGTGCAGTTCTTC. Translation gives CASSPRLPSVQFF.

The chain is built from TRBV6-5 and TRBJ2-7; 8 bases map to TRBD1. In germline, CDR1 is MNHEY, CDR2 SVGAGI. The J segment lost 4 bases and the V segment lost 4 bases, leaving 6 bases of the junction unmatched. The CDR3 is made up of 14 amino acids. The CDR3, as DNA: TGTGCCAGCAGTTCCAGGACAGGGCCTTACGAGCAGTACTTC. Its translation: CASSSRTGPYEQYF.

The rearrangement links TRBV7-3 to TRBJ2-7; TRBD2 matches 15 bases. Germline lookup yields CDR1 SGHTA and CDR2 FQGTGA. After removal of 4 bases from V and 2 bases from J, the junction contained 12 bases not matched to a gene. The CDR3 length is 19 residues. DNA of the CDR3: TGTGCCAGCAGCTCACAACCGGGACTAGCGGGGGGAAGGGCCTACGAGCAGTACTTC. Translation: CASSSQPGLAGGRAYEQYF.

The rearrangement uses TRBV5-6 and TRBJ2-1; 8 bases agree with TRBD1. The V gene end was trimmed by 1 base and the J gene end by 4 bases; junction bases not matched to a gene: 4. The CDR3 loop spans 15 amino acids. Germline V gene lookup returns CDR1 SGHDT and CDR2 YYEEEE. Here the CDR3 DNA reads TGTGCCAGCAGCTTGCAGGGGGCCCGATACAATGAGCAGTTCTTC. Amino acid sequence: CASSLQGARYNEQFF.

This clone was counted only a few times. The genes are TRBV18 and TRBJ1-1; D is uncertain. V gave up 2 bases and J gave up 1 base, with 8 bases separating them. The CDR3 is made up of 14 amino acids. CDR1 is KGHSH and CDR2 is LQKENI in the germline V gene. As DNA, the CDR3 is TGTGCCAGCTCACCAGCCTTGGCGAACACTGAAGCTTTCTTT. This sequence encodes CASSPALANTEAFF.

This clone is medium-sized (0.01 to 0.1%) within its sample. This sample also contains other DNA sequences that code for the same CDR3. The genes are TRBV29-1 and TRBJ1-4; TRBD1 agrees at 11 bases. Germline assignment: CDR1 SQVTM and CDR2 ANQGSEA. With 6 bases clipped from V and 7 bases from J, the junction kept 4 bases outside the gene matches. This CDR3 spans 13 amino acids. Here the CDR3 reads CSVGQGDGEKLFF. In DNA form, the CDR3 reads TGCAGCGTGGGACAGGGGGACGGTGAAAAACTGTTTTTT.

The chain joins TRBV14 to TRBJ1-3; D perhaps matches TRBD1 (5 bases). Trimming stripped 6 bases from V and 0 bases from J, with 15 bases between. Germline V CDR1 and CDR2: SGHDN, FVKESK. The CDR3 is 16 residues long. Here the CDR3 DNA reads TGTGCCAGCAGTACAGCGGGGCCGGACTCTGGAAACACCATATATTTT. It translates to CASSTAGPDSGNTIYF.

The gene calls are TRBV11-3 and TRBJ1-1; D is uncertain. The CDR3 is 15 residues long. V lost 5 bases to trimming and J lost 1 base, with 14 bases between them. The V gene's germline CDR1 is SGHNT and CDR2 YENEEA. The CDR3 spells CASSPRPGSNTEAFF. The CDR3 nucleotides read TGTGCCAGCAGCCCCCGTCCAGGTTCGAACACTGAAGCTTTCTTT.

This chain joins TRBV5-1 and TRBJ2-5; no firm D call. The CDR3 is 14 amino acids. Trimming cost V 2 bases and J 2 bases, with 10 bases left between them. The germline CDR1 and CDR2 sequences are SGHRS and YFSETQ. The CDR3 loop reads CASSFGRSQETQYF. The CDR3 DNA is TGCGCCAGCAGCTTCGGTCGGTCGCAAGAGACCCAGTACTTC.

The chain recombines TRBV2 with TRBJ1-5; no firm D call. This CDR3 has 14 amino acids. V lost 8 bases, J lost 11 bases, and 22 bases lay in between. Germline loops: CDR1 SNHLY, CDR2 FYNNEI. In DNA form, the CDR3 reads TGTGCCAGCGGGGAGACGAACACGGGTTGGGCCCAGCATTTT. Encoded protein: CASGETNTGWAQHF.

The sample holds many counts of this clone. J is TRBJ2-7 and V is TRBV6-1, with 8 positions matching TRBD1. Looked up from germline, CDR1 is MNHNS and CDR2 is SASEGT. The CDR3 length is 14 residues. This chain's CDR3 is CAIDGTGETYEQYF. The CDR3 nucleotides are TGTGCTATAGACGGGACAGGAGAGACCTACGAGCAGTACTTC.

The J gene is TRBJ2-7, the V gene TRBV27; perhaps TRBD1 as D (7 bases). With 6 bases removed from V and 7 bases from J, the gap between germline ends came to 19 bases. CDR1 MNHEY and CDR2 SMNVEV come from the germline V gene (reference sequence). The CDR3 is made up of 14 amino acids. CDR3 region: CASSWGQSRGEQYF. CDR3 coding DNA: TGTGCCAGCAGCTGGGGACAGTCACGGGGGGAGCAGTACTTC.

In this sample, this clone turned up once. This chain links TRBV5-1 with TRBJ2-1; 8 bases are shared with TRBD2. Germline CDR1 is SGHRS and CDR2 is YFSETQ. V lost 3 bases and J lost 5; bases outside the gene matches: 7. CDR3 length equals 15 residues. CDR3 in DNA: TGCGCCAGCAGCTCCCCTCGGGGGGGCCACAATGAGCAGTTCTTC. Encoded protein: CASSSPRGGHNEQFF.

This sequence joins TRBV19 and TRBJ2-1; 11 bases agree with TRBD2. The CDR3 covers 15 residues. V shed 1 base, J shed 4 bases, and the junction held 0 bases outside the gene matches. Per germline, CDR1 LNHDA and CDR2 SQIVND (reference sequence). CDR3 sequence: CASSIGLAGYNEQFF. The CDR3 DNA follows: TGTGCCAGTAGTATAGGACTAGCGGGGTACAATGAGCAGTTCTTC.

The V and J genes are TRBV5-1 and TRBJ1-4; TRBD1 aligns across 7 bases. Germline CDR1 reads SGHRS; CDR2 reads YFSETQ. The CDR3 runs to 19 residues. J lost 0 bases, V lost 5 bases, and 16 bases had no gene match. The CDR3 DNA reads as TGCGCCAGCAGTCTCCCCCCCGGACAGGCAACTGCAACTAATGAAAAACTGTTTTTT. Translation gives CASSLPPGQATATNEKLFF.

The chain links TRBV5-1 to TRBJ2-5; possible D gene TRBD1, 5 bases. V was clipped by 5 bases and J by 1 base, with 9 bases between them. Germline V gene lookup returns CDR1 SGHRS and CDR2 YFSETQ. There are 13 residues in the CDR3. The CDR3 here is CASRVTVQETQYF. CDR3 bases: TGCGCCAGCAGGGTGACAGTCCAAGAGACCCAGTACTTC.